Listed below are T cell receptor beta chains from one sample, sequenced in a study of T cells after yellow fever vaccination. TCRdb redid the calling of the 5' RACE reads with MiXCR, one entry per CDR3 protein. The sample yields some 350,000 distinct CDR3 sequences, 8.7% seen once. This specimen was PBMCs, taken on the day of the first yellow fever vaccination. Receptors were obtained from a man between 18 and 35 years old who received the YFV17D yellow fever vaccine. CDR3s include the opening cysteine and the closing phenylalanine or tryptophan. D genes are given only for firm matches. Clone size is given for some rows only: seen once, a few or many times, or a class if the clone is expanded.

CDR3 DNA	CDR3 protein	V gene	J gene	D gene	clone size
TGCGCCAGCAGCTTGAGTCTGGCAGGTCCCCAGGTTTTCGACACCATATATTTT	CASSLSLAGPQVFDTIYF	TRBV5-1	TRBJ1-3	.	few
TGTGCCAGAAGCATGGGGACAGGGGAAGGGACCCAGTACTTC	CARSMGTGEGTQYF	TRBV2	TRBJ2-5	TRBD1	.
TGCAGTGCGTTAGCGGGGAGCTCCTACAATGAGCAGTTCTTC	CSALAGSSYNEQFF	TRBV20-1	TRBJ2-1	TRBD2	.
TGTGCCAGCAGCGTAGTAGCGGGCCCCTCTGGGGCCAACGTCCTGACTTTC	CASSVVAGPSGANVLTF	TRBV9	TRBJ2-6	TRBD2	once
TGCAGCGGAAATAACGGGGTTAACGACGAGCAGTACTTC	CSGNNGVNDEQYF	TRBV29-1	TRBJ2-7	.	many
TGTGCCAGCAGGGAGACTAGCGGGCAAGAGACCCAGTACTTC	CASRETSGQETQYF	TRBV11-1	TRBJ2-5	TRBD2	.
TGTGCCAGCAGCCCCCCCGGCCGCTTCACTGAAGCTTTCTTT	CASSPPGRFTEAFF	TRBV5-4	TRBJ1-1	.	few
TGTGCCAGCAGCCAAGAAACGGGGCGGCTCACTGAAGCTTTCTTT	CASSQETGRLTEAFF	TRBV14	TRBJ1-1	.	many
TGCGCCAGCAGCTCATTACCGGGCACAGATACGCAGTATTTT	CASSSLPGTDTQYF	TRBV4-1	TRBJ2-3	.	.
TGTGCCAGTAGTATAGGTGGAGGGAATGAGCAGTTCTTC	CASSIGGGNEQFF	TRBV19	TRBJ2-1	.	few
TGTGCCAGCAATATCGGCCCTTATAGCAATCAGCCCCAGCATTTT	CASNIGPYSNQPQHF	TRBV6-1	TRBJ1-5	.	few
TGTGCCAGCAGTTACTCTGGGTTTTTGGGACAGGGCGTTGGGGTATACAATGAGCAGTTCTTC	CASSYSGFLGQGVGVYNEQFF	TRBV6-2/TRBV6-3	TRBJ2-1	TRBD1	.
TGCGCCAGCAGCCAAGGAGGCAGGGAACGTGGCACAGATACGCAGTATTTT	CASSQGGRERGTDTQYF	TRBV4-1	TRBJ2-3	.	.
TGCAGCGTTGAAGTTGCGGGGAAGGGCGCTGAAGCTTTCTTT	CSVEVAGKGAEAFF	TRBV29-1	TRBJ1-1	.	many
TGCGCCAGCGGAGGGACAGGGTCCACTGAAGCTTTCTTT	CASGGTGSTEAFF	TRBV5-1	TRBJ1-1	TRBD1	few
TGTGCCAGCAGCCAGGAAATCGGGACCGGGATATCGGGTAATTCACCCCTCCACTTT	CASSQEIGTGISGNSPLHF	TRBV4-2	TRBJ1-6	.	few
TGTGCCAGCAGTGGAGCGGGCGGTCTTGGCACTGAAGCTTTCTTT	CASSGAGGLGTEAFF	TRBV6-1	TRBJ1-1	.	few
TGTGCCAGCAGGGGGGGGAAAGGGACTAGCACAGATACGCAGTATTTT	CASRGGKGTSTDTQYF	TRBV6-2/TRBV6-3	TRBJ2-3	TRBD2	few
TGTGCCAGCTCACCACAGGAAGAAAATGAGCAGTTCTTC	CASSPQEENEQFF	TRBV18	TRBJ2-1	.	.
TGCGCCAGCAGCCAAGTGCTCCTTAATGCGGATACGCAGTATTTT	CASSQVLLNADTQYF	TRBV4-3	TRBJ2-3	.	many
TGTGCCAGCAGCTTGACTGCGGGGGGGGAAGAGACCCAGTACTTC	CASSLTAGGEETQYF	TRBV12-3/TRBV12-4	TRBJ2-5	TRBD2	.
TGTGCCAGCAGCTTCCCGGACAGGGGAAGGTTCGAGCAGTACTTC	CASSFPDRGRFEQYF	TRBV7-2	TRBJ2-7	TRBD1	few
TGTGCCAGCACCAGAGATAATTCACCCCTCCACTTT	CASTRDNSPLHF	TRBV12-3/TRBV12-4	TRBJ1-6	.	few
TGTGCCAGCAGCTTGACAGGGCCCACCGGGGAGCTGTTTTTT	CASSLTGPTGELFF	TRBV7-7	TRBJ2-2	TRBD1	.
TGTGCCAGCAGTTTAAGGGACAGAAACTATGGCTACACCTTC	CASSLRDRNYGYTF	TRBV12-3/TRBV12-4	TRBJ1-2	TRBD1	many